This T cell receptor (beta chain) was obtained from a study of T cells in Graves' hyperthyroidism and ophthalmopathy (dated by TCRdb to 2018 to 2020). Study-wide context: Peripheral blood was sampled at the time of initial diagnosis, prior to any treatment. The roughly 91 discovery patients were randomly divided into training and test sets at a 7:3 ratio. A discovery cohort of around 98 patients, roughly 45 with Graves' ophthalmopathy and 57 with stable Graves' hyperthyroidism, was used to find distinguishing TCR V-J signatures. In several Graves' hyperthyroidism patients, the study also compared T-cell repertoires from thyroid tissue with T-cell repertoires from blood. The paper describes TCR Vbeta CDR3 sequencing of some 130 peripheral blood samples, made up of around 41 ophthalmopathy patients, around 78 hyperthyroidism patients and around 17 progressor patients. After blood sampling, hyperthyroidism patients were treated with methimazole at a starting dose of 30 mg daily, and ophthalmopathy patients were treated with high-dose intravenous methylprednisolone. Whether ophthalmopathy could be predicted prospectively was tested in an independent validation cohort made up of 18 to 20 hyperthyroidism patients plus 17 patients who later progressed to ophthalmopathy. Results the study describes overall, beyond this receptor: Most expanded thyroid clonotypes (frequency above 0.001) were also found in blood, which suggests that blood repertoires may mirror thyroid immune responses. In validation, the model predicted progression to ophthalmopathy with around 71% sensitivity and approximately 74% specificity, a median of about six months before onset. A 13 V-J signature model separated ophthalmopathy from stable hyperthyroidism, with approximately 87% sensitivity and about 81% specificity in cross-validation and 80%/75% in testing. No statistical method was used to fix the sample size in advance, and group allocation was not hidden from the investigators.

TCR beta CDR3 regions were amplified from RNA transcripts. A first-round RT-PCR of the TCR CDR3 used the HTBI primer set with the Qiagen OneStep RT-PCR kit. Libraries were constructed in a second round of multiplex PCR, after which size selection and purification were performed. Libraries were sequenced paired-end with 100 bp reads on an Illumina HiSeq2000. Turning to the authors' computational methods: SOAPnuke was used to process the raw data, with reads discarded if the reads contained adapters or uncalled bases, had a mean Phred below 15, or lacked an exact constant-primer or identifier match. High-quality paired reads were merged with COPE v1.2.5, and unique nucleotide sequences were defined as clonotypes. Clonotypes were aligned to IMGT TRBV, TRBD and TRBJ reference segments using MiTCR v1.1. The analysis was restricted to V-J combinations with a frequency above 0.0001, which together covered roughly 99% of the repertoires. A TCS score was defined as the ratio between F50 (clonal expansion) and ExV (chaos), using BLOSUM62-based TCRdist between CDR3 peptides within each V-J. Welch's t-statistics and random forest reduced fewer than 550 V-J features to 10 to 15, which were used in a naive Bayes classifier (R e1071). The public reads were reanalyzed by TCRdb: fastp trimming at Q25, MiXCR alignment, in-frame beta chains only. Rows matching on CDR3 protein sequence are summarized as one entry with the most common DNA and genes. TCRdb, rather than the study authors, made the V and J calls. This sample lists about 250,000 distinct CDR3 sequences; approximately 25% were detected once. 30% to 40% of the sample goes to the ten largest clones.

Ophthalmopathy patients had moderately to severely active disease, with a Clinical Activity Score of 3 or more, a NOSPECS grade of 4 or more, and a disease duration of less than 3 months. The study excluded patients with uncontrolled infections, other autoimmune diseases, pregnancy or lactation. Diagnoses relied on clinical symptoms, serum thyroxine and TRAb, thyroid ultrasound and orbital computed tomography. PBMCs were separated from 7.5 to 10 ml of fresh peripheral blood using Ficoll-Paque density gradient centrifugation. Total RNA was extracted using Trizol reagent, and RNA quality was assessed on an Agilent 2100 Bioanalyzer. CDR1 LNHDA and CDR2 SQIVND are derived from the germline V gene (reference sequence). V is shortened by 5 bases, J by 5 bases, and the region joining them spans 15 bases. From the cysteine through the phenylalanine, the CDR3 covers 14 amino acids. Kept here is only the CDR3 DNA, which spans 42 bases and is read in frame from base 1.

This clonotype has a handful of counts. Its target antigen remains unknown. A read error may be the cause here, since a much bigger clone is one base away. This chain is built from TRBV19 and TRBJ2-5; the D gene remains uncertain. The sequencing sample was made of blood. This sequence was found in a woman aged 40 to 50 with Graves' ophthalmopathy. The CDR3 has the sequence CASSFAPAPETQYF. The nucleotides read TGTGCCAGTAGTTTTGCGCCGGCCCCTGAGACCCAGTACTTC.